This TCR beta chain was observed in a study of response to subunit inactivated influenza vaccine. Findings and caveats of the study: Only a handful of new T cells, the authors suggested, are recruited with each seasonal influenza vaccination.

TCRdb re-derived calls from the RT-PCR reads in MiXCR, one entry per CDR3 protein. The table shows about half a million distinct CDR3 sequences, with roughly 8.2% occurring only once. This CDR3 comprises 13 residues. V shed 5 bases and J shed 6 bases, with 11 bases lying between them. This clonotype was detected only a few times. What it recognizes is unknown. The sequence was collected from a man between 50 and 75 years old who received an inactivated influenza vaccine. J is TRBJ1-5 and V is TRBV12-3 or TRBV12-4, with a weak D call TRBD1 (5 bases). The sequences come from PBMCs from blood, collected less than 30 months after vaccination. CDR3 sequence reads: CASSPDGGQPQHF. CDR3 bases: TGTGCCAGCAGTCCAGACGGGGGTCAGCCCCAGCATTTT.